The 19 T cell receptor beta chains below all came from one sample that was sequenced in a study of cytomegalovirus exposure and HLA in healthy donors (dated by TCRdb to 2015 to 2018). Library preparation was by the immunoSEQ multiplex PCR assay. For the multiplex PCR, a mixture combining 60 forward primers for TCR Vbeta segments and 13 reverse primers for TCR Jbeta segments was used. This immuneACCESS table, as held by TCRdb, lists in-frame sequences with V and J called but not all clones. Of the missing ones, under half trace to an unresolved V gene in checked studies; the others have no known cause. The sample yields 110,000 or so clones; about 8% were counted once. The ten biggest clones cover 5% to 6.5% of the sample. The material sequenced was PBMCs. The receptors originated from a middle-aged woman in good health and CMV-seropositive.

The chain couples TRBV19 to TRBJ1-4; 9 nucleotides align to TRBD1. This CDR3 has 16 amino acids. Germline CDR1 is LNHDA and CDR2 is SQIVND (reference sequence). V lost 4 bases and J lost 8; bases outside the gene matches: 11. DNA for the CDR3: TGTGCCAGTAGTACCGTACGACAGGGGGGAAGAGAAAAACTGTTTTTT. Translation: CASSTVRQGGREKLFF.

The V call is TRBV20-1, the J call TRBJ1-2; D ambiguous. V lost 5 bases and J 8 bases, leaving 9 bases between the germline ends. Germline lookup yields CDR1 DFQATT and CDR2 SNEGSKA (reference sequence). This CDR3 has 10 amino acids. The CDR3 region is CSAPPGGYTF. The CDR3 bases are TGCAGTGCTCCCCCGGGAGGCTACACCTTC.

This clone turned up a few times. The chain couples TRBV4-1 to TRBJ1-6, with 9 bases matching TRBD1. The trim removed 4 bases at V and 13 bases at J, leaving 11 bases unmatched. The CDR3 loop spans 15 amino acids. From germline, CDR1 is MGHRA and CDR2 YSYEKL. DNA of the CDR3: TGCGCCAGCAGCCCGCCAGGGACAGGGAGATCGCCCCTCCACTTT. As protein: CASSPPGTGRSPLHF.

The V and J genes are TRBV5-1 and TRBJ1-4, with D tentatively TRBD1 (5 bases). Trimming removed 3 bases at V and 2 bases at J, with 20 bases between. This CDR3 has 18 residues. Germline CDR1 and CDR2: SGHRS and YFSETQ. CDR3 coding DNA: TGCGCCAGCAGCTGGGCGGGCGGGGCGCCCGGGACTAATGAAAAACTGTTTTTT. It translates to CASSWAGGAPGTNEKLFF.

V usage is TRBV5-6 and J usage is TRBJ1-4, with D possibly matching TRBD1 (5 bases). The CDR3 length is 15 residues. Germline V gene sequence: CDR1 SGHDT, CDR2 YYEEEE. V was cut by 0 bases and J by 10 bases, with 16 bases left in between. This CDR3 is CASSLAQTFGGKLFF. The CDR3 DNA is TGTGCCAGCAGCTTGGCCCAGACTTTCGGGGGAAAACTGTTTTTT.

This clone was seen a handful of times. CDR3 nucleotides: TGTGCCAGTACCAAGAAGCGGGGGGGCCACGCAGATACGCAGTATTTT. It codes for CASTKKRGGHADTQYF. The chain carries TRBV19 and TRBJ2-3; TRBD2 matches 10 bases. This CDR3 is built from 16 residues. Germline CDR1 is LNHDA and CDR2 is SQIVND (reference sequence). The trim removed 7 bases at V and 4 bases at J, leaving 11 bases unmatched.

The chain joins TRBV5-1 to TRBJ1-1; perhaps TRBD1 as D (5 bases). CDR3 length: 13 amino acids. The germline V gene has CDR1 SGHRS and CDR2 YFSETQ. The ends were cut back, 6 bases at V and 3 bases at J, with 12 bases in the middle. The CDR3 nucleotides are TGCGCCAGCACCAGAGGGGACTACACTGAAGCTTTCTTT. It is translated as CASTRGDYTEAFF.

The table lists this clone with a few counts. This rearrangement joins TRBV18 to TRBJ1-1, with D hard to call. The ends were cut back, 2 bases at V and 1 base at J, with 5 bases in the middle. The length of the CDR3 is 13 residues. Per germline, CDR1 KGHSH and CDR2 LQKENI. CDR3 in DNA: TGTGCCAGCTCACCAGCGGCGAACACTGAAGCTTTCTTT. This codes for CASSPAANTEAFF.

This chain connects TRBV5-1 to TRBJ2-7; no clear D. Trimming stripped 1 base from V and 0 bases from J, with 8 bases between. The germline V gene has CDR1 SGHRS and CDR2 YFSETQ. This CDR3 is built from 14 residues. In DNA form, the CDR3 reads TGCGCCAGCAGCTTGTCTCCAGGCTCCTACGAGCAGTACTTC. Encoded protein: CASSLSPGSYEQYF.

This clone came up a few times. V gene TRBV14 combines with J gene TRBJ1-2, with D perhaps matching TRBD1 (6 bases). The CDR3 contains 13 residues. Germline CDR1 SGHDN, CDR2 FVKESK. V was clipped by 1 base and J by 3 bases, with 6 bases between them. CDR3 nucleotide sequence: TGTGCCAGCAGCCAAGGACAGGACTATGGCTACACCTTC. It specifies CASSQGQDYGYTF. The whole variable domain, filled in from reference TRBV14 and TRBJ1-2, reads EAGVTQFPSHSVIEKGQTVTLRCDPISGHDNLYWYRRVMGKEIKFLLHFVKESKQDESGMPNNRFLAERTGGTYSTLKVQPAELEDSGVYFCASSQGQDYGYTFGSGTRLTVV.

This clone was picked up a small number of times. This sequence joins TRBV5-5 and TRBJ1-3; the D is unclear. CDR1 is SGHKS and CDR2 is YYEKEE in the germline V gene (reference sequence). This CDR3 has 15 amino acids. V lost 2 bases and J lost 0, with 9 bases in between. In DNA form, the CDR3 reads TGTGCCAGCAGCTTCGGGTTAAGCTCTGGAAACACCATATATTTT. As protein: CASSFGLSSGNTIYF.

There are a few counts of this clone. The chain carries TRBV18 and TRBJ1-1, with D possibly being TRBD1 (6 bases). CDR3 length equals 14 residues. Germline CDR1 reads KGHSH; CDR2 reads LQKENI. The V end lost 2 bases, the J end lost 7 bases, and 14 bases lay between the germline ends. The CDR3 spells CASSPDRRSGEAFF. Here the CDR3 DNA reads TGTGCCAGCTCACCAGACAGGAGGTCAGGTGAAGCTTTCTTT.

This chain uses TRBV18 with TRBJ2-7; possible D gene TRBD2, 5 bases. The CDR3 consists of 16 residues. In germline, CDR1 is KGHSH, CDR2 LQKENI. V was cut by 3 bases and J by 4 bases, with 19 bases left in between. The CDR3 is CASSPTSAGTGYEQYF. CDR3 nucleotide sequence: TGTGCCAGCTCACCTACCTCTGCAGGTACGGGGTACGAGCAGTACTTC.

The chain recombines TRBV7-7 with TRBJ1-1; D is unclear. The germline V and J ends were trimmed by 5 bases and 1 base, with 8 bases remaining between them. The CDR3 extends over 13 amino acids. CDR1 and CDR2 (germline): SSHAT, FNYEAQ (reference sequence). CDR3 in DNA: TGTGCCAGCAGCCTGGGCCGGAACACTGAAGCTTTCTTT. This translates into CASSLGRNTEAFF.

The chain uses TRBV5-1 and TRBJ2-3; D possibly corresponds to TRBD2 (5 bases). The CDR3 loop spans 15 amino acids. Germline V lookup: CDR1 SGHRS, CDR2 YFSETQ. V lost 2 bases to trimming and J lost 6 bases, with 16 bases between them. In DNA form, the CDR3 reads TGCGCCAGCAGCTTATTTCCTCGGGGTGCGGATACGCAGTATTTT. This sequence encodes CASSLFPRGADTQYF.

This chain joins TRBV30 and TRBJ2-7; a weak D match, TRBD1 (5 bases). Germline V lookup: CDR1 GTSNPN, CDR2 SVGIG (reference sequence). Trimming removed 5 bases from V and 0 bases from J, with 14 bases in between. There are 14 residues in the CDR3. The CDR3 loop reads CAWADSPISYEQYF. In DNA, the CDR3 is TGTGCCTGGGCTGACAGCCCAATCTCCTACGAGCAGTACTTC.

This clone was detected only a few times. The chain recombines TRBV4-1 with TRBJ1-1, with D possibly being TRBD1 (5 bases). With 0 bases removed from V and 3 bases from J, the gap between germline ends came to 17 bases. Germline CDR1 and CDR2: MGHRA and YSYEKL. This CDR3 is 17 amino acids long. CDR3 in DNA: TGCGCCAGCAGCCAAGACGTAAGTGGGGCGTTGTACACTGAAGCTTTCTTT. The encoded protein is CASSQDVSGALYTEAFF.

In its sample, this clone was seen a few times. The V gene is TRBV29-1, the J gene TRBJ2-6; tentative D call: TRBD1 (6 bases). V was pared by 5 bases and J by 4 bases, with 9 bases between. CDR1 and CDR2 (germline): SQVTM, ANQGSEA. CDR3 length: 13 residues. The CDR3 sequence is CSVQGSGANVLTF. The CDR3 coding sequence is TGCAGCGTTCAGGGGTCCGGGGCCAACGTCCTGACTTTC.

This sequence joins TRBV13 and TRBJ2-1; D might be TRBD2 (7 bases). The CDR3 contains 18 residues. Germline V CDR1 and CDR2: PRHDT, FYEKMQ (reference sequence). Trimming shortened V by 5 bases and J by 0 bases, and 20 bases separated the two germline ends. This chain's CDR3 is CASSAPLRGLGSYNEQFF. The DNA of the CDR3 is TGTGCCAGCAGCGCCCCCTTGCGGGGGCTGGGCTCCTACAATGAGCAGTTCTTC.